This T cell receptor (beta chain) comes out of a study of T cells in Graves' hyperthyroidism and ophthalmopathy. Study as a whole: The blood sample was taken at first diagnosis, before treatment began.

This clonotype has a handful of counts. This CDR3 contains 14 residues. CDR1 and CDR2 from the germline V gene are SEHNR and FQNEAQ (reference sequence). Trimming took off 9 bases at V and 6 bases at J, with 15 bases between the two ends. Amplified TCR beta CDR3 regions derived from RNA transcripts. A set of HTBI primers served as the primers for a first-round RT-PCR of the TCR CDR3. TCRdb reprocessed the multiplex PCR reads via MiXCR and lists one record per CDR3 protein. The top ten hold over 45% of the sample, which has hundreds of thousands of distinct CDR3 sequences, 20% seen once. Sequencing input: blood. The V gene is TRBV7-9, the J gene TRBJ1-6, with a weak D call TRBD1 (5 bases). The sequence came from a man aged 40-55 years with Graves' ophthalmopathy. In DNA form, the CDR3 reads TGTGCCAGTCAAAGGGGTGCAACTAATTCACCCCTCCACTTT. As protein: CASQRGATNSPLHF.